This passage covers 21 T cell receptor beta chains from one sample sequenced in a study of OX40 agonist ivuxolimab in advanced cancers. The repertoire was sequenced with immunoSEQ multiplex PCR; TCRdb's copy has only in-frame clones and lacks some. The sample contains some 100,000 clones, roughly nine tenths of which appear only once. The material was CD4+ or CD8+ T cells sorted from blood, obtained in a trial of the OX40 agonist ivuxolimab. These receptors were taken from an adult with an advanced solid tumor such as melanoma, head and neck, liver or kidney cancer.

Here the CDR3 DNA reads TGTGCCAGCAGTTTAGGCGGGAGGTTCTCCTACGAGCAGTACTTC. It encodes CASSLGGRFSYEQYF. V usage is TRBV28 and J usage is TRBJ2-7; the match to TRBD2 covers 8 bases. The germline V gene has CDR1 MDHEN and CDR2 SYDVKM. This CDR3 is 15 amino acids long. V shed 2 bases and J 0 bases; nucleotides not matched to a gene: 3.

J is TRBJ2-2 and V is TRBV19; D remains ambiguous. The CDR3 loop spans 14 amino acids. The ends were cut back, 6 bases at V and 1 base at J, with 9 bases in the middle. Germline V gives CDR1 LNHDA, CDR2 SQIVND (reference sequence). The CDR3 here is CASRRTENTGELFF. CDR3 DNA sequence: TGTGCCAGTAGGAGAACAGAGAACACCGGGGAGCTGTTTTTT.

The V call is TRBV4-2, the J call TRBJ2-7; D unclear. The germline V gene encodes CDR1 LGHNA and CDR2 YNFKEQ. Deletions cut 3 bases from V and 6 bases from J, with 12 bases between. The CDR3 totals 13 residues. The CDR3 DNA follows: TGTGCCAGCAGCCAGATCACGGGCGGCGAGCAGTACTTC. Its translation: CASSQITGGEQYF.

The V gene is TRBV9, the J gene TRBJ2-1; 10 bases align to TRBD2. From germline, CDR1 is SGDLS and CDR2 YYNGEE. J was trimmed by 10 bases and V by 0 bases; bases with no gene match: 7. The CDR3 consists of 15 residues. The CDR3 nucleotides are TGTGCCAGCAGCGTAGCACGGACTAGCGGCTCCGAGCAGTTCTTC. Translated, it gives CASSVARTSGSEQFF. Combining the CDR3 with reference TRBV9 and TRBJ2-1 gives the whole variable domain DSGVTQTPKHLITATGQRVTLRCSPRSGDLSVYWYQQSLDQGLQFLIQYYNGEERAKGNILERFSAQQFPDLHSELNLSSLELGDSALYFCASSVARTSGSEQFFGPGTRLTVL.

The gene calls are TRBV6-5 and TRBJ1-1; TRBD1 matches at 7 bases. The V segment lost 6 bases and the J segment 0 bases; nucleotides outside the gene matches: 7. The CDR3 length is 15 residues. Germline lookup yields CDR1 MNHEY and CDR2 SVGAGI. The CDR3 reads CASRPTGFMNTEAFF. The CDR3, as DNA: TGTGCCAGCAGACCGACAGGGTTTATGAACACTGAAGCTTTCTTT.

The chain joins TRBV7-2 to TRBJ2-7; 8 positions agree with TRBD1. V trimming: 5 bases; J trimming: 1 base; junction bases outside the gene matches: 13. The CDR3 sequence is 17 residues long. The V gene's germline CDR1 is SGHTA and CDR2 FQGNSA. CDR3 coding DNA: TGTGCCAGCAGCCCACTCAGATCGACAGGGGAGTCCTACGAGCAGTACTTC. Protein sequence: CASSPLRSTGESYEQYF.

V is TRBV18 and J is TRBJ2-7; possibly TRBD1 or TRBD2 for D (6 bases each). This CDR3 has 15 amino acids. V lost 2 bases, J lost 2 bases, and 13 bases lay in between. Germline CDR1 and CDR2: KGHSH and LQKENI. The CDR3 DNA reads as TGTGCCAGCTCACCATTGGGGGGACATCCCTACGAGCAGTACTTC. It codes for CASSPLGGHPYEQYF.

The V call is TRBV5-1, the J call TRBJ2-7, with TRBD2 matching 10 bases. The CDR3 has 15 amino acids. Germline CDR1 is SGHRS and CDR2 is YFSETQ. J gave up 2 bases and V 2 bases, and 4 bases lay outside the gene matches. The CDR3 spells CASSFLAGGTYEQYF. The CDR3 bases are TGCGCCAGCAGCTTTTTAGCGGGAGGAACCTACGAGCAGTACTTC.

The genes are TRBV5-1 and TRBJ1-5, with D uncertain. With 4 bases removed from V and 1 base from J, the gap between germline ends came to 6 bases. The CDR3 loop spans 13 amino acids. Germline loops: CDR1 SGHRS, CDR2 YFSETQ. The CDR3 region has the DNA TGCGCCAGCAGCCCTGACAGCAATCAGCCCCAGCATTTT. Translation gives CASSPDSNQPQHF.

This sequence joins TRBV7-2 and TRBJ2-7, with TRBD2 matching 8 bases. Germline V gene sequence: CDR1 SGHTA, CDR2 FQGNSA. V was pared by 5 bases and J by 2 bases, with 8 bases of the junction left unmatched. The CDR3 extends over 15 amino acids. This CDR3 is CASSPGLAVTYEQYF. In nucleotides, the CDR3 is TGTGCCAGCAGCCCCGGACTAGCTGTGACCTACGAGCAGTACTTC.

This chain uses TRBV4-2 with TRBJ2-7; 11 bases line up with TRBD1. Looked up from germline, CDR1 is LGHNA and CDR2 is YNFKEQ. J lost 3 bases, V lost 0 bases, and 7 bases had no gene match. The CDR3 has 17 amino acids. Here the CDR3 DNA reads TGTGCCAGCAGCCAAGATTATGCGGGACAGGGGGTCTACGAGCAGTACTTC. Translated: CASSQDYAGQGVYEQYF.

V usage is TRBV10-3 and J usage is TRBJ2-7; no clear D gene. Germline CDR1 ENHRY, CDR2 SYGVKD. The length of the CDR3 is 12 residues. Trimming removed 6 bases at V and 5 bases at J, with 11 bases between. CDR3 region: CAIRRPGNEQYF. The CDR3 DNA follows: TGTGCCATCAGGAGACCAGGCAACGAGCAGTACTTC.

The V and J genes are TRBV30 and TRBJ2-3; TRBD2 agrees at 7 bases. Per germline, CDR1 GTSNPN and CDR2 SVGIG (reference sequence). The CDR3 contains 14 residues. The CDR3 bases are TGTGCTTGCCTCCCTAGCGGCAGCACAGATACGCAGTATTTT. Its translation: CACLPSGSTDTQYF.

Points on this clone: This same CDR3 is encoded by further DNA sequences in the sample. The chain recombines TRBV4-2 with TRBJ2-2, with 8 bases identical to TRBD2. This CDR3 comprises 16 residues. The germline gives CDR1 LGHNA, CDR2 YNFKEQ. V shed 0 bases and J 1 base; nucleotides not matched to a gene: 1. The CDR3 DNA sequence: TGTGCCAGCAGCCAAGACAGCGGGAGGAACACCGGGGAGCTGTTTTTT. Encoded protein: CASSQDSGRNTGELFF.

This chain links TRBV7-6 with TRBJ1-4, with D maybe TRBD1 (6 bases). V lost 5 bases, J lost 0 bases, and 16 bases lay in between. Germline CDR1 reads SGHVS; CDR2 reads FNYEAQ. The CDR3 sequence is 17 residues long. The CDR3 DNA follows: TGTGCCAGCAGCCCCGGAAGGGGGGCTTCAACTAATGAAAAACTGTTTTTT. It yields the protein CASSPGRGASTNEKLFF.

The chain links TRBV28 to TRBJ1-1, with TRBD1 identical over 10 bases. V gave up 5 bases and J gave up 5 bases; unmatched junction bases: 5. The germline V gene encodes CDR1 MDHEN and CDR2 SYDVKM. CDR3 length: 14 amino acids. The CDR3 sequence: CASSIRDRGTEAFF. The DNA for the CDR3 is TGTGCCAGCAGTATCCGGGACAGGGGAACTGAAGCTTTCTTT.

This chain joins TRBV28 and TRBJ1-1, with D perhaps matching TRBD1 (6 bases). From germline, CDR1 is MDHEN and CDR2 SYDVKM. V was cut by 3 bases and J by 1 base, with 12 bases left in between. This CDR3 contains 15 residues. The CDR3 loop is CASSFPDRPNTEAFF. In nucleotides, the CDR3 is TGTGCCAGCAGTTTTCCTGACAGGCCGAACACTGAAGCTTTCTTT.

This clone was seen only once. The chain uses TRBV11-2 and TRBJ2-5; 10 bases match TRBD2. There are 19 residues in the CDR3. V was pared by 5 bases and J by 5 bases, with 20 bases of the junction left unmatched. Germline CDR1 reads SGHAT; CDR2 reads FQNNGV. This chain's CDR3 is CASSGRVWGSSGSGETQYF. The CDR3 DNA reads TGTGCCAGCAGCGGCCGGGTGTGGGGGTCTAGCGGGAGCGGGGAGACCCAGTACTTC.

This rearrangement joins TRBV7-2 to TRBJ1-3; D unresolved. The CDR3 spans 14 residues. Germline V CDR1 and CDR2: SGHTA, FQGNSA. V shed 2 bases and J shed 4 bases, with 9 bases lying between them. The CDR3 loop is CASSLPGLGNTIYF. CDR3 in DNA: TGTGCCAGCAGCTTACCGGGCCTCGGAAACACCATATATTTT.

The chain is built from TRBV7-3 and TRBJ2-1; maybe TRBD1 (6 bases). Germline values: CDR1 SGHTA, CDR2 FQGTGA. There are 14 residues in the CDR3. The germline V and J ends were trimmed by 5 bases and 4 bases, with 12 bases remaining between them. The CDR3 DNA follows: TGTGCCAGCAGCCGGGACATATTTTACAATGAGCAGTTCTTC. This gives the protein CASSRDIFYNEQFF.

The gene calls are TRBV9 and TRBJ2-7, with D perhaps TRBD2 (5 bases). The CDR3 is made up of 14 amino acids. CDR1 SGDLS and CDR2 YYNGEE come from the germline V gene. V was shortened by 0 bases and J by 3 bases, with 10 bases between the two germline ends. In DNA, the CDR3 is TGTGCCAGCAGCGTAGGAACGGGGATCTACGAGCAGTACTTC. Its translation: CASSVGTGIYEQYF.